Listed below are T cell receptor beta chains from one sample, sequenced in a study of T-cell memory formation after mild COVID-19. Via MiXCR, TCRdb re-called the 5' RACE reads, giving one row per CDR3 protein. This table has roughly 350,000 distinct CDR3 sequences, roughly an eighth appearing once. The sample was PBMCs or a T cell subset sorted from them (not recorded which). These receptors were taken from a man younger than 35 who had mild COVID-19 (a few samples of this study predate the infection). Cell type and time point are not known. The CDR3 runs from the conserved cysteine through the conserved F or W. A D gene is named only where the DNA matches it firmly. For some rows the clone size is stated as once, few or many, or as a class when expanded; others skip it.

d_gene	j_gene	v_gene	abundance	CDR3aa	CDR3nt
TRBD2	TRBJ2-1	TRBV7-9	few	CASSGDPSGGPLNEQFF	TGTGCCAGCAGCGGAGATCCGAGCGGGGGCCCCTTGAATGAGCAGTTCTTC
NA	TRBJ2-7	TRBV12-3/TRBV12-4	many	CASSFYRFGLGDEQYF	TGTGCCAGCAGTTTCTACAGGTTTGGGCTCGGGGACGAGCAGTACTTC
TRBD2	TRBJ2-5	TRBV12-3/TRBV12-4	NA	CASSPVPVGLAGVETQYF	TGTGCCAGCAGCCCAGTCCCTGTCGGACTAGCGGGGGTGGAGACCCAGTACTTC
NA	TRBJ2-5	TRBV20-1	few	CSAGDFQETQYF	TGCAGTGCCGGGGACTTTCAAGAGACCCAGTACTTC
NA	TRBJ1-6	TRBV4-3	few	CASSQDRGPPLHF	TGCGCCAGCAGCCAAGATCGTGGGCCACCCCTCCACTTT
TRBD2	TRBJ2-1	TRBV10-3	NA	CAISESGERGVQFF	TGTGCCATCAGTGAGTCGGGGGAGCGGGGGGTTCAGTTCTTC
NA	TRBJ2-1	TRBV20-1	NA	CSAPTGDNEQFF	TGCAGTGCCCCGACGGGAGACAATGAGCAGTTCTTC
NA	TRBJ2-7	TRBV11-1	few	CASSSALVYEQYF	TGTGCCAGCAGCTCGGCATTAGTGTACGAGCAGTACTTC
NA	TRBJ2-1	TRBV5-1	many	CASSLEPNNEQFF	TGCGCCAGCAGCTTGGAGCCAAACAATGAGCAGTTCTTC
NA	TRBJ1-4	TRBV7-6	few	CASSPAVGDPDNEKLFF	TGTGCCAGCAGCCCAGCGGTAGGGGACCCGGATAATGAAAAACTGTTTTTT
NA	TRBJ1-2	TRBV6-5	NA	CASSRGGSDYGYTF	TGTGCCAGCAGCCGTGGGGGATCGGACTATGGCTACACCTTC
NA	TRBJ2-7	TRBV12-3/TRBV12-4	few	CASSLARTPYEQYF	TGTGCCAGCAGTTTAGCCAGGACACCTTACGAGCAGTACTTC
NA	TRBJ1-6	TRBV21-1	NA	CASSKGGSPLHF	TGTGCCAGCAGCAAAGGGGGCTCACCCCTCCACTTT
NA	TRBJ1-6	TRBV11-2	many	CASSLGGLRSSYNSPLHF	TGTGCCAGCAGCTTGGGAGGACTGCGGAGCTCCTATAATTCACCCCTCCACTTT
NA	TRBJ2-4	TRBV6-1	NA	CASSEAGWDIQYF	TGTGCCAGCAGTGAGGCAGGGTGGGACATTCAGTACTTC
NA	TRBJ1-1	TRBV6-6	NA	CASSLGVRSTEAFF	TGTGCCAGCAGTTTGGGGGTACGTAGCACTGAAGCTTTCTTT
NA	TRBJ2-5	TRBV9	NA	CASSDQGLNQETQYF	TGTGCCAGCAGCGATCAGGGCCTTAACCAAGAGACCCAGTACTTC
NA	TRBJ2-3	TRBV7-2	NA	CASSFTRTDTQYF	TGTGCCAGCAGCTTTACCCGCACAGATACGCAGTATTTT